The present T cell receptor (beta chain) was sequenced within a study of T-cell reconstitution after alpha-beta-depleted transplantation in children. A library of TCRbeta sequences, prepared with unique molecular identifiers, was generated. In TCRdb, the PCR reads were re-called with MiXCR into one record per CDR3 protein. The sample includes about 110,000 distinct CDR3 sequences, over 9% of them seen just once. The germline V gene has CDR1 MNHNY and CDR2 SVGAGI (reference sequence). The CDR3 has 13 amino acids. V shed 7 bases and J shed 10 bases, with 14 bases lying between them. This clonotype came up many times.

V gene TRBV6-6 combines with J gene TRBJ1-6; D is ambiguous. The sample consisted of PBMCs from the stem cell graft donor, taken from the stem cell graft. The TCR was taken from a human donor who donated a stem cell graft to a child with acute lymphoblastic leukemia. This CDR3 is CASIPFGFSPLHF. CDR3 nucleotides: TGTGCCAGCATTCCCTTTGGCTTCTCACCCCTCCACTTT.